This T cell receptor (beta chain) originates from a study of cytomegalovirus exposure and HLA in healthy donors (dated by TCRdb to about 2017). The study in broad terms: According to an earlier analysis of around 600 of the donors, about 180 million T cells yielded 90 million to 130 million unique TCR beta sequences and about 300 Gb of sequence data. About 300 gigabases of sequencing data and approximately 85 million unique TCR sequences were included in an early release covering about 700 HLA-typed donors. Of the roughly 390 genotyped donors, 65% to 90% fell in the genetic ancestry cluster associated with self-reported Caucasian donors. The study aimed to test whether cataloging public T cell receptors could reveal signatures of past pathogen exposure. The T cell repertoires of 666 subjects were profiled by immunosequencing and related to cytomegalovirus serostatus. In addition to the first cohort of 666 subjects, a separate validation cohort of approximately 110 different subjects was used. High-throughput TCR immunosequencing, statistical association of individual TCRs with disease status, and machine learning were combined to predict cytomegalovirus infection status. A later analysis re-examined previously published TCR beta repertoires from roughly 720 donors and added high-resolution HLA genotyping to investigate patterns of TCR occurrence. Rather than using new phenotypic data, the later analysis identified candidate immune exposures from TCR beta sequences and from how often those sequences occurred across donors. An earlier analysis of more than 450 of the donors used high-throughput TCR beta sequencing to judge whether each TCR beta V gene segment behaved as functional or pseudogenic. Alongside the repertoire data, information on donor age, sex, ethnicity and CMV serostatus was compiled. A later genetic analysis used genome-wide SNP genotypes for about 60% of the 666 donors, treating that subset as a discovery cohort. All discovery cohort repertoires had been generated on a single sequencing platform. HLA typing covered class I and class II loci at four-digit resolution. Typing coverage varied by locus: roughly 629-640 donors for A, B, C, DRB1 and DQB1; roughly 520 for DQA1; more than 600 for DPA1; roughly 470 for DPB1. Roughly 5 DR-DQ haplotypes were treated as single units for association and clustering because of strong linkage in the cohort. Across around 400 genotyped donors of the cohort, an average of roughly 200,000 unique TCR beta nucleotide sequences per donor were sequenced, and around 20% of those sequences were non-productive. Points the paper makes about the study in general: Immune exposure information for the cohort was limited to CMV serostatus. In a later analysis, around 15,000 TCR beta sequences were associated with specific HLA alleles at a false discovery rate of 0.05. Three of the identified cytomegalovirus-associated TCR beta chains were confirmed in vitro to be specific for cytomegalovirus antigens. Broadly in line with IMGT annotations, most TCR beta V segments showed up in productive rearrangements about 87% or about 30% of the time in an earlier analysis of 587 of the donors. Only TCR beta chains were sequenced in this cohort, and the absence of alpha or paired-chain data limited detectable features. According to a later analysis, TCR association rates differed among HLA loci, with DRB1 alleles showing the most associated TCRs and HLA-C alleles showing the fewest. Because some donors lacked HLA typing at each locus, the association tests relied only on the typed subset. In a later genetic analysis, a missense DCLRE1C variant was associated with V-gene and J-gene trimming of TCR beta chains, and the association was replicated in an independent cohort. Some IMGT-functional V segments, including TRBV6-2 and TRBV6-3, could not be told apart with the 87-base-pair reads, so those segments were excluded. Most TCR sequences were seen in very few donors, while some public TCRs were found in many individuals. The authors suggested that the approach could potentially be extended to other disease states and immunological phenotypes. According to a later genetic analysis, donors in an Asian-associated ancestry cluster had fewer N-insertions in productive TCRs than the roughly 670-donor mean. According to a later analysis, parvovirus B19, influenza, CMV and Epstein-Barr virus appeared linked to several top co-occurrence clusters. The earlier analysis of about 600 of the donors excluded around 17 rarely observed V segments, including chromosome 9 orphons, because counts were too low. A further reported finding was that TCR beta sequences accurately predicted the HLA-A and HLA-B alleles for most subjects in the first cohort. A cluster of highly shared sequence variants was judged likely to be a technical artifact of the sequencing pipeline. Sequencing depth was assumed to be roughly uniform across donors in the presence/absence analyses, though that assumption may not hold. The classifier was reported to diagnose cytomegalovirus status with high specificity and sensitivity in both the original cohort and the validation cohort. In a later analysis, HLA-associated TCR beta chains showed more clonal expansion and lower generation probabilities than non-associated chains that were equally common. According to a later analysis, most CMV-associated TCR beta chains appeared to be HLA-restricted, and the HLA associations seemed to be driven largely by CMV exposure. A total of 150 or so TCR beta chains were listed by the study as associated with cytomegalovirus. Strong co-occurrence of HLA alleles, especially DR and DQ, made assigning TCR associations to individual alleles difficult. Linkage disequilibrium might explain the correlated functional status among segregating V segments, but an unknown experimental factor could not be ruled out.

The cohort was made up of approximately 670 healthy bone marrow donors. At the time of sampling, every cohort member was nominally healthy, though immune exposures that went unrecorded were likely present. The donor was CMV seropositive and belonged to the group of over 250 seropositive cohort members. Every donor gave a peripheral blood sample, and the peripheral blood mononuclear cells from that sample were used for TCR beta sequencing. Genomic DNA extraction from the blood cell samples was performed with the Qiagen DNeasy Blood Extraction Kit. CDR1 and CDR2, per the germline V gene (reference sequence), are SEHNR and FQNEAQ. The CDR3 holds 14 amino acids from the cysteine to the phenylalanine. Here the CDR3 DNA is all that survives: 42 bases in frame from base 1. V lost 4 bases and J lost 8 bases, and the count of bases not matched to a germline gene is 8. Comment on this clone: Its antigen remains undetermined. No qualities accompany the bases; no much larger clone lies one base away.

Receptor libraries were prepared by the immunoSEQ multiplex PCR assay. The multiplex PCR relied on a mix of 60 forward primers for TCR Vbeta segments and 13 reverse primers for TCR Jbeta segments. A multiplex PCR assay on genomic DNA amplified the CDR3 region of rearranged TCR beta genes. Amplified TCR beta libraries were sequenced as 87-base-pair reads on the Illumina HiSeq System. For the original study's pipeline: Across the 500 to 850 repertoires, a later analysis counted some 81 million unique TCR beta chains, 9 million to 14 million of which were shared by at least two donors. Raw reads were error-corrected and collapsed into unique sequences by a nearest-neighbor algorithm in which closely related sequences were merged to remove PCR and sequencing errors. To assign V, D and J gene segments, CDR3 sequences were aligned to IMGT reference sequences. For a sequence to be retained, a match of at least six nucleotides was required to both a V gene segment and a J gene segment. Rearrangements were called productive when the CDR3 lacked stop codons and stayed in frame with V and J; all others were non-productive. CDR3 was defined according to IMGT convention as the region running from the second conserved V-encoded cysteine to the conserved J-encoded phenylalanine. In an earlier analysis of some 550 of the donors, sequences lacking an unambiguous match to a single V gene segment were excluded. In an earlier analysis of 450 to 700 of the donors, V segments were called functional above 56.7% productive rearrangements and were called segregating when the between-donor standard deviation exceeded 5%. A statistical classification framework was developed to diagnose cytomegalovirus status using the catalog of TCR beta chain sequences. A later analysis assigned V and J genes by comparing TCR nucleotide sequences with IMGT/GENE-DB human TR gene sequences. The TCRdist pipeline was used in a later analysis to assign CDR3 sequences and most-parsimonious VDJ recombination scenarios. In a later analysis, each TCR beta chain was defined by its CDR3 amino acid sequence together with its V-gene family, and reads without a unique V-gene family were excluded. A later analysis removed over 500 highly shared, low-generation-probability nucleotide sequences to deal with suspected cross-contamination and a sequencing artifact. In a later analysis, a clonal expansion index was calculated for each public chain from normalized within-repertoire ranks of inferred template counts. Generation probabilities in a later analysis came from a VDJ recombination model fitted to out-of-frame rearrangements, and those results were checked against IGoR. A later analysis scored TCR-TCR, TCR-HLA and TCR-CMV co-occurrence with hypergeometric tests, applying a repertoire-size bias correction to TCR pairs. A later analysis estimated false discovery rates by permuting HLA or CMV assignments 20 times. In a later analysis, co-occurring TCRs were grouped using DBSCAN, and TCRdist sequence similarity was added for clustering within HLA-allele-positive subsets. For co-occurrence clustering, repertoires with fewer than 30,000 or more than 120,000 public chains were excluded, along with roughly five repertoires with anomalous nucleotide sharing. This immuneACCESS table, as held by TCRdb, lists in-frame sequences with V and J called but not all clones. Of the missing ones, under half trace to an unresolved V gene in checked studies; the others have no known cause. Clone size and V and J calls were adopted from that table, with D and trimming inferred from the DNA. For this sample there are 150,000 to 200,000 clones; around 83% appear just once. Clones ranked in the top ten supply about 2% of the sample.

Sequencing was performed on PBMCs. This sequence was found in a young man in good health and CMV-seropositive. The rearranged chain carries TRBV7-9 and TRBJ2-1, and 7 junctional nucleotides match TRBD1. The CDR3 corresponds to CASSSGDRADEQFF. The nucleotide sequence reads as follows: TGTGCCAGCAGCTCCGGAGACAGGGCGGATGAGCAGTTCTTC. When the CDR3 is completed using the reference TRBV7-9 and TRBJ2-1 genes on either side, the full variable domain is DTGVSQNPRHKITKRGQNVTFRCDPISEHNRLYWYRQTLGQGPEFLTYFQNEAQLEKSRLLSDRFSAERPKGSFSTLEIQRTEQGDSAMYLCASSSGDRADEQFFGPGTRLTVL.